Listed below are T cell receptor beta chains from one sample, sequenced in a study of T cells after yellow fever vaccination. TCRdb analysed the 5' RACE reads with MiXCR anew, one entry per CDR3 protein. The profile shows approximately 300,000 distinct CDR3 sequences, about 9.5% of them singletons. The specimen was PBMCs, collected on the day of the first yellow fever vaccination. The receptor source for this set is a man aged 18-30 years who received the YFV17D yellow fever vaccine. CDR3s include the opening cysteine and the closing phenylalanine or tryptophan. Fields, in order: J gene, V gene, clone size, CDR3 length, D gene, CDR3 protein, CDR3 DNA. D genes are given only for firm matches. The size of a clone is reported for some rows only, either as once, few or many, or as a class for expanded clones.

J gene: TRBJ2-7; V gene: TRBV6-1; clone size: few; CDR3 length: 15; D gene: .; CDR3 protein: CASRDNQGFWNEQYF; CDR3 DNA: TGTGCCAGCAGGGACAACCAGGGTTTTTGGAACGAGCAGTACTTC
J gene: TRBJ2-7; V gene: TRBV18; clone size: many; CDR3 length: 15; D gene: TRBD1; CDR3 protein: CASSPKRDRVHEQYF; CDR3 DNA: TGTGCCAGCTCACCAAAACGGGACAGGGTCCACGAGCAGTACTTC
J gene: TRBJ1-5; V gene: TRBV7-8; clone size: few; CDR3 length: 11; D gene: .; CDR3 protein: CASRCIEPQHF; CDR3 DNA: TGTGCCAGCAGATGTATAGAGCCCCAGCATTTT
J gene: TRBJ2-3; V gene: TRBV6-2/TRBV6-3; clone size: few; CDR3 length: 13; D gene: TRBD1; CDR3 protein: CATDRGGTDTQYF; CDR3 DNA: TGTGCCACGGACAGGGGGGGCACAGATACGCAGTATTTT
J gene: TRBJ2-2; V gene: TRBV24-1; clone size: .; CDR3 length: 16; D gene: TRBD1; CDR3 protein: CATRPGQGPRTGELFF; CDR3 DNA: TGTGCGACGAGACCGGGACAGGGACCTCGGACCGGGGAGCTGTTTTTT
J gene: TRBJ1-1; V gene: TRBV19; clone size: .; CDR3 length: 15; D gene: TRBD1; CDR3 protein: CASSMGDRDVTEAFF; CDR3 DNA: TGTGCCAGTAGTATGGGCGACAGGGACGTGACTGAAGCTTTCTTT
J gene: TRBJ2-6; V gene: TRBV7-3; clone size: few; CDR3 length: 18; D gene: TRBD1; CDR3 protein: CASSFTGTGQAGANVLTF; CDR3 DNA: TGTGCCAGCAGCTTCACCGGGACAGGGCAAGCTGGGGCCAACGTCCTGACTTTC
J gene: TRBJ2-3; V gene: TRBV7-9; clone size: few; CDR3 length: 16; D gene: TRBD2; CDR3 protein: CASSQVAGGLGDTQYF; CDR3 DNA: TGTGCCAGCAGCCAAGTAGCGGGGGGGCTAGGAGATACGCAGTATTTT
J gene: TRBJ1-5; V gene: TRBV7-9; clone size: few; CDR3 length: 15; D gene: .; CDR3 protein: CASSLEDRDNQPQHF; CDR3 DNA: TGTGCCAGCAGCTTAGAAGACAGAGACAATCAGCCCCAGCATTTT
J gene: TRBJ2-7; V gene: TRBV10-3; clone size: .; CDR3 length: 13; D gene: .; CDR3 protein: CAIRMGTEYEQYF; CDR3 DNA: TGTGCCATCCGAATGGGGACCGAGTACGAGCAGTACTTC
J gene: TRBJ2-2; V gene: TRBV6-4; clone size: many; CDR3 length: 14; D gene: .; CDR3 protein: CASSDRMGSGELFF; CDR3 DNA: TGTGCCAGCAGTGACAGGATGGGGAGCGGGGAGCTGTTTTTT
J gene: TRBJ2-3; V gene: TRBV4-1; clone size: few; CDR3 length: 15; D gene: .; CDR3 protein: CASSPFPGLTDTQYF; CDR3 DNA: TGCGCCAGCAGCCCGTTCCCGGGCCTCACAGATACGCAGTATTTT
J gene: TRBJ2-1; V gene: TRBV27; clone size: .; CDR3 length: 16; D gene: .; CDR3 protein: CASSRTPLSSYNEQFF; CDR3 DNA: TGTGCCAGCAGTAGGACCCCCCTGAGCTCCTACAATGAGCAGTTCTTC
J gene: TRBJ1-6; V gene: TRBV6-5; clone size: few; CDR3 length: 14; D gene: TRBD1; CDR3 protein: CASSYVTGNSPLHF; CDR3 DNA: TGTGCCAGCAGTTACGTGACAGGGAATTCACCCCTCCACTTT
J gene: TRBJ1-2; V gene: TRBV4-3; clone size: .; CDR3 length: 14; D gene: .; CDR3 protein: CASSQEGGRSGYTF; CDR3 DNA: TGCGCCAGCAGCCAAGAAGGGGGGAGGTCCGGCTACACCTTC
J gene: TRBJ1-2; V gene: TRBV6-5; clone size: .; CDR3 length: 15; D gene: TRBD1; CDR3 protein: CASSYLGQGARGYTF; CDR3 DNA: TGTGCCAGCAGTTACCTAGGACAGGGGGCGCGCGGCTACACCTTC
J gene: TRBJ1-4; V gene: TRBV12-3/TRBV12-4; clone size: .; CDR3 length: 16; D gene: .; CDR3 protein: CASSHIRTQTNEKLFF; CDR3 DNA: TGTGCCAGCAGTCATATAAGGACTCAAACTAATGAAAAACTGTTTTTT
J gene: TRBJ1-3; V gene: TRBV7-9; clone size: few; CDR3 length: 12; D gene: TRBD1; CDR3 protein: CASSRDRGSEDF; CDR3 DNA: TGTGCCAGCAGCCGGGACAGGGGTTCGGAAGATTTT
J gene: TRBJ2-7; V gene: TRBV4-2; clone size: few; CDR3 length: 15; D gene: TRBD1; CDR3 protein: CASSQADRGSYEQYF; CDR3 DNA: TGTGCCAGCAGCCAAGCTGACAGGGGCTCCTACGAGCAGTACTTC
J gene: TRBJ2-1; V gene: TRBV23-1; clone size: many; CDR3 length: 16; D gene: TRBD2; CDR3 protein: CASSQSGLVSYNEQFF; CDR3 DNA: TGCGCCAGCAGTCAATCGGGACTAGTCTCCTACAATGAGCAGTTCTTC
J gene: TRBJ1-3; V gene: TRBV5-1; clone size: many; CDR3 length: 15; D gene: .; CDR3 protein: CASSLLPGSGNTIYF; CDR3 DNA: TGCGCCAGCAGCTTGCTTCCAGGGTCTGGAAACACCATATATTTT
J gene: TRBJ1-1; V gene: TRBV5-5; clone size: few; CDR3 length: 15; D gene: .; CDR3 protein: CASSATGWKRDEAFF; CDR3 DNA: TGTGCCAGCAGCGCTACAGGGTGGAAGAGGGATGAAGCTTTCTTT